Listed below are T cell receptor beta chains from one sample, sequenced in a study of shared clonotypes between healthy human individuals. Method: immunoSEQ multiplex PCR; TCRdb's copy keeps in-frame clones and lacks some. In the table there are about 1,900,000 clones, approximately 94% of which are singletons. The specimen was naive CD8+ T cells sorted from blood. These receptors were taken from a man aged 18-30 years in good health. CDR3s include the opening cysteine and the closing phenylalanine or tryptophan. A D gene is named only where the DNA matches it firmly. Size tells how often a clone was seen (once, few, many) or the class of an expanded clone, and some rows leave it out.

cdr3_aa cdr3_nt d_call v_call clone_size j_call
CASTFGGTQYF TGTGCCAGCACCTTCGGCGGGACCCAGTACTTC . TRBV6-5 once TRBJ2-5
CACEMVGLDTIYF TGTGCCTGCGAGATGGTTGGTTTGGACACCATATATTTT . TRBV13 . TRBJ1-3
CASSQGSGLGETQYF TGCGCCAGCAGCCAAGGTTCGGGGCTAGGGGAGACCCAGTACTTC . TRBV4-1 . TRBJ2-5
CASSATLLQNIQYF TGTGCCAGCAGTGCGACCTTACTCCAAAACATTCAGTACTTC . TRBV6-1 . TRBJ2-4
CASSLGAGGYPYEQYF TGTGCCAGCAGCTTAGGGGCCGGGGGGTACCCCTACGAGCAGTACTTC TRBD2 TRBV7-3 . TRBJ2-7
CASSVGFGGELFF TGTGCCAGCAGCGTAGGATTTGGGGGGGAGCTGTTTTTT . TRBV9 . TRBJ2-2
CASSVSLDPFPDTQYF TGTGCCAGCAGCGTTTCACTGGACCCTTTCCCAGATACGCAGTATTTT . TRBV7-6 . TRBJ2-3
CASSSFTGGADTQYF TGTGCCAGCAGCTCCTTTACGGGGGGGGCAGATACGCAGTATTTT TRBD2 TRBV7-9 . TRBJ2-3
CASSVSATGELFF TGTGCCAGCAGCGTATCCGCCACCGGGGAGCTGTTTTTT . TRBV9 . TRBJ2-2
CASGPMSRRPQAQYF TGTGCCAGCGGTCCTATGTCGCGCAGGCCCCAAGCGCAGTATTTT . TRBV6-5 once TRBJ2-3
CASSPEGGNPYEQYF TGTGCCAGCAGCCCGGAGGGGGGCAATCCCTACGAGCAGTACTTC . TRBV9 . TRBJ2-7
CASTDHQGTGELFF TGTGCCTCCACGGACCACCAAGGAACCGGGGAGCTGTTTTTT . TRBV30 . TRBJ2-2
CASSYSEGRRPQHF TGTGCCAGCAGTTACTCGGAAGGGAGGAGGCCCCAGCATTTT . TRBV6-5 . TRBJ1-5
CATTPRISEGGETQYF TGTGCCACCACGCCCCGGATTAGCGAGGGGGGAGAGACCCAGTACTTC . TRBV2 . TRBJ2-5
CASSSGEGFQETQYF TGTGCCAGCAGCTCCGGGGAGGGGTTTCAAGAGACCCAGTACTTC TRBD2 TRBV9 . TRBJ2-5
CASSLTVLTDTQYF TGTGCCAGCAGCTTGACAGTCCTAACAGATACGCAGTATTTT . TRBV5-5 . TRBJ2-3
CASSQDNEQFF TGCGCCAGCAGCCAGGACAATGAGCAGTTCTTC . TRBV4-3 . TRBJ2-1
CASSLVLGGSQFF TGTGCCAGCAGCTTAGTTTTGGGCGGATCACAGTTCTTC . TRBV7-8 . TRBJ2-1
CASSSPGEISYEQYF TGTGCCAGCAGTTCGCCAGGAGAAATCTCCTACGAGCAGTACTTC . TRBV28 . TRBJ2-7
CASSPWGGYGYTF TGTGCCAGCAGCCCCTGGGGCGGCTATGGCTACACCTTC . TRBV14 . TRBJ1-2
CASSLEVAGGRTDTQYF TGTGCCAGCAGCTTAGAAGTAGCGGGGGGACGAACAGATACGCAGTATTTT TRBD2 TRBV7-9 . TRBJ2-3
CASSVSPAVISEYGYTF TGTGCCAGCAGCGTATCTCCAGCAGTTATATCCGAGTATGGCTACACCTTC . TRBV9 . TRBJ1-2
CASSIDRESSPLHF TGTGCCAGTAGTATAGACAGGGAAAGTTCACCCCTCCACTTT . TRBV19 once TRBJ1-6
CASSWDRFMEQYF TGTGCCAGCAGTTGGGACAGGTTTATGGAGCAGTACTTC TRBD1 TRBV27 . TRBJ2-7
CASSSPGQGYEQYF TGTGCCAGCAGCAGTCCGGGACAGGGCTACGAGCAGTACTTC TRBD1 TRBV28 . TRBJ2-7
CASSFVSQRNQPQHF TGTGCCAGCAGTTTTGTATCGCAGCGAAATCAGCCCCAGCATTTT . TRBV27 . TRBJ1-5
CASSVVGLAADTQYF TGTGCCAGCAGCGTAGTCGGTCTAGCCGCAGATACGCAGTATTTT . TRBV9 . TRBJ2-3
CASSPGLAGGEETQYF TGTGCCAGCAGCCCTGGACTAGCGGGAGGGGAGGAGACCCAGTACTTC TRBD2 TRBV7-6 . TRBJ2-5
CASTPGTLYNEQFF TGTGCCAGTACCCCGGGGACTCTTTACAATGAGCAGTTCTTC . TRBV19 . TRBJ2-1
CASNGWTGGDTEAFF TGTGCCAGTAATGGCTGGACAGGGGGGGACACTGAAGCTTTCTTT TRBD1 TRBV19 . TRBJ1-1
CARIPGWGSLAREYSNQPQHF TGTGCCAGAATCCCCGGCTGGGGCTCCTTGGCTAGGGAATATAGCAATCAGCCCCAGCATTTT . TRBV5-3 . TRBJ1-5
CASSPGTALGKLFF TGTGCCAGCAGCCCCGGGACGGCTTTGGGAAAACTGTTTTTT . TRBV27 . TRBJ1-4
CASSLGGGYGYTF TGTGCCAGCAGTTTAGGGGGAGGCTATGGCTACACCTTC . TRBV27 . TRBJ1-2
CASSEALSERRYF TGTGCCAGCAGTGAAGCGCTGAGCGAACGGCGGTACTTC . TRBV2 . TRBJ2-7
CASTLPDTYNEQFF TGTGCCAGCACCTTACCCGACACTTACAATGAGCAGTTCTTC . TRBV5-6 once TRBJ2-1
CASSTELASLSYEQYF TGTGCCAGTAGTACCGAACTAGCCTCCCTATCCTACGAGCAGTACTTC . TRBV19 . TRBJ2-7
CASSEGWASDTEAFF TGCGCCAGCAGTGAGGGTTGGGCCTCGGACACTGAAGCTTTCTTT . TRBV10-1 . TRBJ1-1
CASSALIGGGASYNEQFF TGTGCCAGCAGCGCCCTCATTGGCGGGGGGGCATCCTACAATGAGCAGTTCTTC TRBD2 TRBV11-2 . TRBJ2-1
CASSSFAAGRQETQYF TGTGCCAGCAGCTCCTTTGCTGCGGGGCGGCAAGAGACCCAGTACTTC . TRBV11-2 . TRBJ2-5